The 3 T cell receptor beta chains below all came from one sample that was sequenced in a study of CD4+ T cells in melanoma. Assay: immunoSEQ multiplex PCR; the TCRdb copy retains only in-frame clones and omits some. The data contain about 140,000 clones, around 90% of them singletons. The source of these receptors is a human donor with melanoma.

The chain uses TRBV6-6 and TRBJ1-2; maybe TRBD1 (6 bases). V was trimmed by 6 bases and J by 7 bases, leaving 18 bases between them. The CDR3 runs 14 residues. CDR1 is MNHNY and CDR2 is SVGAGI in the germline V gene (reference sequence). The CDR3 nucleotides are TGTGCCAGCAGCCTCGGTCGGGGGGCCAGTGGCTACACCTTC. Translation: CASSLGRGASGYTF.

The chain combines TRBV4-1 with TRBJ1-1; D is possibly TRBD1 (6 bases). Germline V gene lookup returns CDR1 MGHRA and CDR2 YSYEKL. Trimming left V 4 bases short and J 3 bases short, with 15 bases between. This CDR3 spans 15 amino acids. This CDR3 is CASSLQGFSDTEAFF. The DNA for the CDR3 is TGCGCCAGCAGCCTTCAGGGGTTTTCGGACACTGAAGCTTTCTTT.

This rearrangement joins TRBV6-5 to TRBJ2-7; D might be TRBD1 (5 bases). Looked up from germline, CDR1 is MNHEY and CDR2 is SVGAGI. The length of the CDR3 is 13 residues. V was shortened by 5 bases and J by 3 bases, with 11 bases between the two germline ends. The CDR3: CASSSRVLYEQYF. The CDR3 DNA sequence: TGTGCCAGCAGTAGCAGGGTCCTCTACGAGCAGTACTTC.